Sequencing of this T cell receptor (beta chain) was carried out in a study of T cells after posttransplantation cyclophosphamide. General observations from the study: Recipient CMV seropositivity and CMV reactivation strongly tracked TRB clonality. Donor CD8+ memory clones often dominated recipient blood repertoires at later times. Tissue-infiltrating T cells from skin or gut overlapped little with blood T cells.

J was trimmed by 4 bases and V by 5 bases; bases with no gene match: 15. Germline CDR1 reads SGHRS; CDR2 reads YFSETQ. CDR3 length equals 18 residues. As regards this clone: Its antigen is unidentified.

Generated by immunoSEQ multiplex PCR, the TCRdb table keeps only in-frame clones and is missing some. The table lists around 37,000 clones, roughly 78% of them singletons. Treatment was busulfan-fludarabine conditioning, a marrow graft, and cyclophosphamide on days +3 and +4. Sequenced here: CD4+ T cells sorted from blood, sampled approximately 1,900 days after a stem cell transplant with posttransplant cyclophosphamide. The receptor comes from a female patient in her 40s who received an allogeneic stem cell transplant from a related donor, was CMV-positive, and had no GVHD. Some T cells may arise from the graft donor. The genes are TRBV5-1 and TRBJ2-1, with 10 positions matching TRBD2. The CDR3 loop is CASRAGASGGHRYNEQFF. The DNA of the CDR3 is TGCGCCAGCAGGGCAGGGGCTAGCGGGGGCCACCGGTACAATGAGCAGTTCTTC. Filled out from reference TRBV5-1 and TRBJ2-1, the complete variable domain reads KAGVTQTPRYLIKTRGQQVTLSCSPISGHRSVSWYQQTPGQGLQFLFEYFSETQRNKGNFPGRFSGRQFSNSRSEMNVSTLELGDSALYLCASRAGASGGHRYNEQFFGPGTRLTVL.